The entry below gives a single T cell receptor beta chain sequence along with its context. The antigen is not known. These data are taken from a study of cytomegalovirus exposure and HLA in healthy donors. Study summary: Unique TCRs from HLA-typed donors, roughly 87 million of them, were held in an early data release.

Study outcomes and limitations: By HLA locus, TCR association rates varied in a later analysis, with DRB1 showing the most and HLA-C the fewest. An Asian-associated ancestry cluster reportedly showed fewer N-insertions than the approximately 600-donor mean in a later analysis. For TCR beta chains, V- and J-gene trimming was later linked to a missense DCLRE1C variant.

CDR1 and CDR2 from the germline V gene are SGHDT and YYEEEE. The trim removed 4 bases at V and 7 bases at J, leaving 4 bases unmatched. The CDR3 is 12 residues long. With 60 Vbeta and 13 Jbeta primers, the PCR was carried out. Profiling relied on immunoSEQ multiplex PCR, and the TCRdb table lists in-frame clones only, not all of them. The sample yields about 190,000 clones, over 75% seen once. V is TRBV5-6 and J is TRBJ1-1; TRBD1 agrees at 7 bases. The sequence was obtained from a middle-aged man in good health and CMV-seropositive. The sequencing input was PBMCs. CDR3 region: CASSRQGDEAFF. CDR3 coding DNA: TGTGCCAGCAGCAGACAGGGTGATGAAGCTTTCTTT.